These 3 T cell receptor beta chains were all obtained from the same sample, sequenced in a study of cytomegalovirus exposure and HLA in healthy donors (dated by TCRdb to 2016 to 2017). Libraries came from the immunoSEQ multiplex PCR assay. For the multiplex PCR, a mixture combining 60 forward primers for TCR Vbeta segments and 13 reverse primers for TCR Jbeta segments was used. As stored in TCRdb, this immuneACCESS dataset retains in-frame rearrangements with V and J assigned. A fraction of the clones does not appear; measured against another copy, unresolved V genes explain less than half of the discrepancy, and the remainder lacks a known reason. The sample contains about 190,000 clones, over 80% of them found a single time. The ten largest clones add up to more than 1% of the sample. The sample comprised PBMCs. The receptor source for this set is a boy under 10 years old in good health and CMV-seronegative.

The chain carries TRBV4-3 and TRBJ1-2; D is uncertain. The ends were cut back, 3 bases at V and 6 bases at J, with 11 bases in the middle. The CDR3 runs to 13 residues. Germline V gene sequence: CDR1 LGHNA, CDR2 YSLEER. CDR3 protein: CASSHNARNGYTF. The CDR3 region has the DNA TGCGCCAGCAGCCATAACGCCAGGAATGGCTACACCTTC.

This chain connects TRBV6-6 to TRBJ1-1; maybe TRBD1 (5 bases). The germline CDR1 and CDR2 sequences are MNHNY and SVGAGI (reference sequence). V shed 8 bases and J shed 0 bases, with 10 bases lying between them. The CDR3 is made up of 13 amino acids. CDR3 in amino acids: CASPKTVNTEAFF. In nucleotides, the CDR3 is TGTGCCAGCCCTAAGACAGTGAACACTGAAGCTTTCTTT.

This clone was counted once. Germline and junction disagree at one end, which may indicate a read error. The V and J genes are TRBV7-3 and TRBJ2-1; D possibly corresponds to TRBD2 (6 bases). Germline V CDR1 and CDR2: SGHTA, FQGTGA. The CDR3 spans 13 residues. The CDR3: CASSLTSRDSMIF. The CDR3 DNA follows: TGTGCCAGCAGCTTAACGAGCCGGGACTCTATGATCTTC.